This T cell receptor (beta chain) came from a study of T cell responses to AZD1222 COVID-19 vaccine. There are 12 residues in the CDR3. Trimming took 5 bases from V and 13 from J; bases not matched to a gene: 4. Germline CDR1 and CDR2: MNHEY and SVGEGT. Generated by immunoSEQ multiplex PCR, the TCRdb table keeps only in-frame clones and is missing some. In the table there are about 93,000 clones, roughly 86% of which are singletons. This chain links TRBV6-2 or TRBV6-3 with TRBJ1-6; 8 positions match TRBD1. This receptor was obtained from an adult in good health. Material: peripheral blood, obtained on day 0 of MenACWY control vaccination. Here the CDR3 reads CASSRDRRPLHF. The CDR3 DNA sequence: TGTGCCAGCAGTAGGGACAGGCGTCCCCTCCACTTT.